This TCR beta chain stems from a study of T cell changes during pregnancy in multiple sclerosis. V shed 1 base, J shed 4 bases, and the junction held 2 bases outside the gene matches. Germline CDR1 SGHTA, CDR2 FQGNSA. This CDR3 is built from 14 residues. Measured with immunoSEQ multiplex PCR; TCRdb has only the in-frame clones, and not every one. The profile shows 45,000 to 55,000 clones, 70% to 90% of them singletons. The sample here was peripheral blood, taken in the first trimester of pregnancy. This chain joins TRBV7-2 and TRBJ2-7; TRBD1 matches 9 bases. The clonotype originates from a female donor with multiple sclerosis, enrolled in a pregnancy study. The DNA for the CDR3 is TGTGCCAGCAGCTTAGAACAGGGGGCGTACGAGCAGTACTTC. Translation: CASSLEQGAYEQYF.